This is a list of T cell receptor beta chains from one sample in a study of shared clonotypes between healthy human individuals. Profiling relied on immunoSEQ multiplex PCR, and the TCRdb table lists in-frame clones only, not all of them. This sample has about 1 million clones, with roughly 80% found just once. Sequenced sample: memory CD4+ T cells sorted from blood. These receptors all stem from a man aged 18 to 30 in good health. The conserved cysteine and the conserved F or W are not part of the CDR3 here. D genes are given only for firm matches. Clone sizes are given selectively: once, few, many, or a class where the clone is expanded.

V,size,D,CDR3
TRBV5-6,few,TRBD1,ASSEQGRGGYT
TRBV5-1,-,-,ASSLTRQETQY
TRBV9,-,TRBD1,ASSSRDRNTDTQY
TRBV25-1,-,TRBD2,ASSELAGDTIYEQY
TRBV10-1,-,TRBD2,ASSGTSGGSSTDTQY
TRBV28,few,TRBD2,ASRRAGGPYEQY
TRBV5-1,-,-,ASSSDMYYGYT
TRBV19,few,-,ATGRLSNQPQH
TRBV11-2,-,-,ASSLFGGSPLH
TRBV7-8,-,TRBD2,ASNQGLAGDLYEQY
TRBV5-1,-,-,ASSLPGPTYEQY
TRBV5-1,few,-,ASSPSGTNEQF
TRBV5-6,-,-,ASSLRTVDIQY
TRBV28,-,-,ASSLEKGASGNYGYT
TRBV29-1,-,-,SVKEQPTSYNEQF
TRBV30,-,-,AWSRRSSSGNTIY
TRBV5-1,once,-,ASGPGGFPEQF
TRBV5-1,-,TRBD1,ASSLLTGGRIATEAF
TRBV6-1,-,TRBD1,ASTRTGRDQPQH
TRBV7-9,few,-,ASSLANRILGETQY
TRBV28,-,-,ASSPDPSSYEQY
TRBV18,few,-,ASSQNREKHEKLF
TRBV5-1,-,TRBD1,ASSGTENTGELF